The source of this TCR beta chain is a study of blood T cell dynamics during melanoma immunotherapy. This clone was seen a handful of times. The CDR3 extends over 13 amino acids. Germline V gene lookup returns CDR1 SQVTM and CDR2 ANQGSEA. Trimming removed 4 bases from V and 4 bases from J; junction bases left unmatched: 3. The time point here: pre-treatment baseline. TCRdb's table, derived via immunoSEQ multiplex PCR, lists solely in-frame clones and lacks some. The sample lists roughly 7,000 clones, approximately 88% occurring once. This rearrangement joins TRBV29-1 to TRBJ1-5; 8 positions match TRBD1. The clonotype originates from a human donor with melanoma. Some clones in this sample may be carry-over from other donors' samples. Source: blood, taken from a patient treated with checkpoint blockade. The CDR3 here is CSVVTGGNQPQHF. In DNA form, the CDR3 reads TGCAGCGTTGTAACAGGGGGAAATCAGCCCCAGCATTTT.